The clone carrying this TCR beta chain was seen many times. Antigen: not known. Per germline, CDR1 KGHDR and CDR2 SFDVKD. With 3 bases removed from V and 6 bases from J, the gap between germline ends came to 7 bases. The length of the CDR3 is 12 residues. This record comes from a study of blood T cells in healthy people across ages. Using a J-beta primer mix together with a sample-barcoded 5' primer, a second PCR was run for about 6 to 11 cycles. Per-sample output comprised a minimum of 3 million paired-end reads containing CDR3. TCRdb redid the calling of the 5' RACE reads with MiXCR, one entry per CDR3 protein. The table records 650,000 to 1,000,000 distinct CDR3 sequences, around 36% of them present only once. Study-level results: Leaving the PBMCs unsorted stopped any conclusive comparison of naive versus antigen-experienced cells. One million T cells yielded diversity estimates that were considered underestimates.

Each sample yielded at least 5 micrograms of PBMC total RNA. Sequencing used blood. The receptor was isolated from a man younger than 35 in good health. J is TRBJ1-2 and V is TRBV24-1; D not resolved. CDR3 bases: TGTGCCACCAGTGATGACGGCGATGGCTACACCTTC. Translated: CATSDDGDGYTF.